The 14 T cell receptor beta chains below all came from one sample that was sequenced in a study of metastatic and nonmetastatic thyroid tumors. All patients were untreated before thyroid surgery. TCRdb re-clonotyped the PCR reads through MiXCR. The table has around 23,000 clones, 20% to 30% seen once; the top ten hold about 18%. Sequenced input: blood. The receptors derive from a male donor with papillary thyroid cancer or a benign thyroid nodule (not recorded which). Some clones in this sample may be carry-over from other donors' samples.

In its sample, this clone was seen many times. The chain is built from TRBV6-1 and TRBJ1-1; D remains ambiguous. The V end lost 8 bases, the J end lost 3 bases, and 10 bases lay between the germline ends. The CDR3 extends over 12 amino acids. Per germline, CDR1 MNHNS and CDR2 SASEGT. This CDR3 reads CASEIRDTEAFF. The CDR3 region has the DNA TGTGCCAGCGAAATAAGGGACACTGAAGCTTTCTTT.

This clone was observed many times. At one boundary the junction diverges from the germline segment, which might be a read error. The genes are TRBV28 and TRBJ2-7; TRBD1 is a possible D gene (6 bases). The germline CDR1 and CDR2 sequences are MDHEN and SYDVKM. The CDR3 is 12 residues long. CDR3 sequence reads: CASSLTQGERYF. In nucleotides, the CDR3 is TGTGCCAGCAGTTTAACACAGGGTGAGCGGTACTTC.

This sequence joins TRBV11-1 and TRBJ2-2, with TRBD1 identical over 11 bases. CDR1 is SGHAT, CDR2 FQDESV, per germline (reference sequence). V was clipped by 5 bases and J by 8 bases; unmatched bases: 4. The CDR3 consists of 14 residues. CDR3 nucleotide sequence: TGTGCCAGCAGCCCGGACAGGGGGCTTGGGGAGCTGTTTTTT. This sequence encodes CASSPDRGLGELFF.

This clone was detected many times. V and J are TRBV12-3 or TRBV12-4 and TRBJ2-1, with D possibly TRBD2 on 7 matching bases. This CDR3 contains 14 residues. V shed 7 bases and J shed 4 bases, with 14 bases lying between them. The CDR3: CASIAGALYNEQFF. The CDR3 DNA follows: TGTGCCAGCATTGCGGGGGCCTTGTACAATGAGCAGTTCTTC.

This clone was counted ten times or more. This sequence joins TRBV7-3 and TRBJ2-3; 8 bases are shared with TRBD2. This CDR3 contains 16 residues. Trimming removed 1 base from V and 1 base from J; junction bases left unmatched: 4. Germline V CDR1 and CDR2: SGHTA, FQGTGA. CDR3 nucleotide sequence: TGTGCCAGCAGCTTAAAAGCGGGAGTTGGCACAGATACGCAGTATTTT. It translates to CASSLKAGVGTDTQYF.

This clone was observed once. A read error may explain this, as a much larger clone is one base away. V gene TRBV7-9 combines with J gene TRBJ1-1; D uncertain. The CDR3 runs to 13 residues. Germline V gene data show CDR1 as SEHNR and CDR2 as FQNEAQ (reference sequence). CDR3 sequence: CANSLVLNTEAFF. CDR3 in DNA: TGTGCCAACAGCTTAGTACTGAACACTGAAGCCTTCTTT.

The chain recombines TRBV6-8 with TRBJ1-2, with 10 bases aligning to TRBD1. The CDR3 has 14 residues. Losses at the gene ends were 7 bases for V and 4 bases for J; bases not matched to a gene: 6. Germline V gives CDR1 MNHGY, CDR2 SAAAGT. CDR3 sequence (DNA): TGTGCCAGCACAGGGACAGGGGTTTCCTATGGCTACACCTTC. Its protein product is CASTGTGVSYGYTF.

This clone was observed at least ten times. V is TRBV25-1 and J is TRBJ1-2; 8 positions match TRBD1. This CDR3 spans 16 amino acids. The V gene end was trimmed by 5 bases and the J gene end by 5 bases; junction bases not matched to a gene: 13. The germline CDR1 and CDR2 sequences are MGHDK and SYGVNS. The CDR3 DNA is TGTGCCAGCAGTTGGACAGGGCCCACAGAGACATATGGCTACACCTTC. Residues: CASSWTGPTETYGYTF.

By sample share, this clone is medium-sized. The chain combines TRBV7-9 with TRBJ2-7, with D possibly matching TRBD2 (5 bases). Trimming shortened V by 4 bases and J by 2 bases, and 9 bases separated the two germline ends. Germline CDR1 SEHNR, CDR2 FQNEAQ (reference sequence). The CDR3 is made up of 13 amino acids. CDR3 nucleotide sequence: TGTGCCAGCAGCTCCCAGACTACCTACGAGCAGTACTTC. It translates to CASSSQTTYEQYF.

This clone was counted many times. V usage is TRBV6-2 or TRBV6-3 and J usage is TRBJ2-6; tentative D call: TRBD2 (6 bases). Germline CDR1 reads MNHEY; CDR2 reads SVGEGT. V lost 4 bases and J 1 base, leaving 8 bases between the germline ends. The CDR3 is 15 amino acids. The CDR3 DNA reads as TGTGCCAGCAGTTCCGGGAGTTCTGGGGCCAACGTCCTGACTTTC. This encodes CASSSGSSGANVLTF.

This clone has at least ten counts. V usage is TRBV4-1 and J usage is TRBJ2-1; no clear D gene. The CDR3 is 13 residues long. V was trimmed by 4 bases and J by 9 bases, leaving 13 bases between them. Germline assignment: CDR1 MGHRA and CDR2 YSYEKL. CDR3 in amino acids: CASSRPPAGEQFF. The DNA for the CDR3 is TGCGCCAGCAGCCGACCCCCCGCCGGTGAGCAGTTCTTC.

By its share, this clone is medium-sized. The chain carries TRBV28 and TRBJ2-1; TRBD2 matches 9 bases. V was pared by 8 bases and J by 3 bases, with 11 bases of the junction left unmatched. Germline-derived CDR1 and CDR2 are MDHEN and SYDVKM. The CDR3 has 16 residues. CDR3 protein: CASFARAGGSYNEQFF. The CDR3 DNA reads TGTGCCAGCTTCGCCCGGGCGGGAGGGAGCTACAATGAGCAGTTCTTC.

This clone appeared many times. The CDR3 region is CASLAGSYNEQFF. In DNA form, the CDR3 reads TGTGCCAGCTTAGCGGGGTCCTACAATGAGCAGTTCTTC. The chain recombines TRBV6-1 with TRBJ2-1; 8 positions agree with TRBD2. V lost 8 bases, J lost 1 base, and 1 base stayed unmatched. Germline V gene sequence: CDR1 MNHNS, CDR2 SASEGT. The CDR3 length is 13 residues.

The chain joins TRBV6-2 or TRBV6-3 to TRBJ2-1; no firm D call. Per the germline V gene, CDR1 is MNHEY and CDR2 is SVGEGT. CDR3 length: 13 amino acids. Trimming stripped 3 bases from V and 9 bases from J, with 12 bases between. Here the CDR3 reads CASSYLGLAEQFF. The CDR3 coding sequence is TGTGCCAGCAGTTATTTGGGGTTAGCTGAGCAGTTCTTC.